A few counts support the clone carrying this T cell receptor beta chain. CDR3-region Arm-PCR and iRepertoire HTBI primers produced the TCR beta libraries. Each CDR3 protein is one row after TCRdb ran MiXCR on the multiplex PCR reads. The repertoire holds 410,000 or so distinct CDR3 sequences, with 14% to 15% as singletons. Time point in this sample: newly diagnosed GD, antithyroid drugs for less than 3 months. PBMC RNA served as the TCR library source. This sample is part of a study of regulatory T cells in long-lasting Graves disease. Germline V gene data show CDR1 as MNHEY and CDR2 as SMNVEV (reference sequence). The CDR3 consists of 11 residues. V lost 6 bases, J lost 5 bases, and 8 bases lay in between. These data are also associated with another study on T cells in Graves' hyperthyroidism and ophthalmopathy.

This TCR was recovered from a woman aged 30 to 39 with Graves disease. The sequenced sample was peripheral blood mononuclear cells (PBMCs), obtained at new diagnosis, from a patient treated with antithyroid drugs. V and J are TRBV27 and TRBJ2-7; possible D gene TRBD2, 6 bases. The CDR3 is CASRGGHEQYF. The CDR3 coding sequence is TGTGCCAGCAGGGGAGGCCACGAGCAGTACTTC.